Listed here are 25 T cell receptor beta chains from one sample, sequenced in a study of blood T cell repertoires in COVID-19. The repertoire was sequenced with immunoSEQ multiplex PCR; TCRdb's copy has only in-frame clones and lacks some. The sample holds approximately 150,000 clones, 84% seen once. What was sequenced was peripheral blood. The receptors were gathered from a woman aged 45-65 years in a cohort sampled during active or convalescent COVID-19.

This chain uses TRBV7-9 with TRBJ2-7, with 12 bases identical to TRBD1. Germline values: CDR1 SEHNR, CDR2 FQNEAQ (reference sequence). The CDR3 runs 15 residues. V was pared by 4 bases and J by 4 bases, with 5 bases of the junction left unmatched. The CDR3: CASSSGQGARYEQYF. In nucleotides, the CDR3 is TGTGCCAGCAGCTCGGGACAGGGGGCGCGGTACGAGCAGTACTTC.

The gene calls are TRBV29-1 and TRBJ2-1; D might be TRBD1 (6 bases). The CDR3 has 13 amino acids. Germline CDR1 is SQVTM and CDR2 is ANQGSEA. Trimming took 4 bases from V and 3 from J, leaving 10 bases between them. CDR3 protein: CSVAGEDYNEQFF. CDR3 nucleotides: TGCAGCGTTGCAGGGGAAGACTACAATGAGCAGTTCTTC.

V gene TRBV27 combines with J gene TRBJ2-2; tentatively, D is TRBD2 (6 bases). Germline loops: CDR1 MNHEY, CDR2 SMNVEV (reference sequence). This CDR3 has 13 amino acids. V was shortened by 3 bases and J by 4 bases, with 6 bases between the two germline ends. The DNA of the CDR3 is TGTGCCAGCAGTTTGGGGGGCACCGGGGAGCTGTTTTTT. This codes for CASSLGGTGELFF.

The chain is built from TRBV19 and TRBJ2-6; D possibly corresponds to TRBD2 (6 bases). The V gene lost 6 bases and the J gene lost 1 base, with 10 bases spanning the gap. CDR3 length: 15 residues. In germline, CDR1 is LNHDA, CDR2 SQIVND (reference sequence). CDR3 in amino acids: CASSPGRSGANVLTF. The CDR3 DNA follows: TGTGCCAGTAGCCCAGGGAGGTCTGGGGCCAACGTCCTGACTTTC.

Only one count was recorded for this clone. This chain's CDR3 is CASSPNQGFQPQHF. The CDR3 DNA reads as TGTGCCAGCTCACCTAATCAGGGGTTCCAGCCCCAGCATTTT. The gene calls are TRBV18 and TRBJ1-5; D possibly corresponds to TRBD1 (6 bases). V dropped 3 bases and J dropped 7 bases, with 13 bases sitting between them. Germline lookup yields CDR1 KGHSH and CDR2 LQKENI. This CDR3 is 14 amino acids long.

The rearrangement links TRBV6-2 or TRBV6-3 to TRBJ1-6, with TRBD1 identical over 10 bases. CDR3 length: 16 residues. Trimming cost V 2 bases and J 9 bases; bases outside gene matches: 7. Germline CDR1 reads MNHEY; CDR2 reads SVGEGT. The CDR3 region is CASSYGQGGIGSPLHF. Written as DNA, the CDR3 is TGTGCCAGCAGTTACGGACAGGGGGGTATTGGTTCACCCCTCCACTTT.

CDR3 loop: CASSLDPGTEAFF. As DNA, the CDR3 is TGTGCCAGCAGCTTAGATCCGGGCACTGAAGCTTTCTTT. V usage is TRBV7-9 and J usage is TRBJ1-1; no clear D gene. The V gene lost 1 base and the J gene lost 4 bases, with 7 bases spanning the gap. The CDR3 runs 13 residues. Germline V gives CDR1 SEHNR, CDR2 FQNEAQ (reference sequence).

The chain links TRBV27 to TRBJ2-7; D unresolved. Trimming shortened V by 6 bases and J by 3 bases, and 9 bases separated the two germline ends. The CDR3 spans 12 residues. From germline, CDR1 is MNHEY and CDR2 SMNVEV (reference sequence). The CDR3 reads CASSATGYEQYF. DNA for the CDR3: TGTGCCAGCAGCGCTACTGGCTACGAGCAGTACTTC.

The J gene is TRBJ1-4, the V gene TRBV27; TRBD1 matches at 7 bases. V was pared by 3 bases and J by 6 bases, with 13 bases of the junction left unmatched. This CDR3 is 17 amino acids long. Germline CDR1 is MNHEY and CDR2 is SMNVEV (reference sequence). The CDR3 nucleotides are TGTGCCAGCAGTTTTAGGTTCCCAGGGGGACTAGATGAAAAACTGTTTTTT. Its translation: CASSFRFPGGLDEKLFF.

The chain combines TRBV19 with TRBJ1-1; D unresolved. The germline CDR1 and CDR2 sequences are LNHDA and SQIVND (reference sequence). V lost 6 bases and J lost 0, with 17 bases in between. This CDR3 region has 16 residues. CDR3 sequence: CASRPRWNGMNTEAFF. The CDR3 region has the DNA TGTGCCAGTAGACCGCGTTGGAACGGGATGAACACTGAAGCTTTCTTT.

This rearrangement joins TRBV21-1 to TRBJ1-2. TRBV21-1 is marked as a pseudogene. The CDR3 has 11 amino acids. The CDR3 loop reads CASSNKGDYTF. CDR3 DNA: TGTGCCAGCAGCAATAAGGGAGACTACACCTTC.

The chain employs TRBV29-1 and TRBJ2-5, with D possibly being TRBD2 (6 bases). V lost 5 bases and J 4 bases, leaving 17 bases between the germline ends. CDR1 and CDR2 (germline): SQVTM, ANQGSEA. The CDR3 spans 14 residues. The CDR3 is CSVSGAEGGETQYF. The CDR3 bases are TGCAGCGTTTCCGGGGCGGAGGGAGGAGAGACCCAGTACTTC. The full variable domain, completed using reference TRBV29-1 and TRBJ2-5, is SAVISQKPSRDICQRGTSLTIQCQVDSQVTMMFWYRQQPGQSLTLIATANQGSEATYESGFVIDKFPISRPNLTFSTLTVSNMSPEDSSIYLCSVSGAEGGETQYFGPGTRLLVL.

The V gene is TRBV7-9, the J gene TRBJ2-3, with 9 bases lining up with TRBD2. The V segment lost 1 base and the J segment 4 bases; nucleotides outside the gene matches: 6. The CDR3 is made up of 16 amino acids. The germline gives CDR1 SEHNR, CDR2 FQNEAQ (reference sequence). CDR3 nucleotide sequence: TGTGCCAGCAGCTTAGGATCTAGCGGGGTTGCAGATACGCAGTATTTT. Translated: CASSLGSSGVADTQYF.

The chain couples TRBV3-1 (or the pseudogene TRBV3-2) to TRBJ2-1; 13 positions agree with TRBD2. The CDR3 length is 14 residues. With V trimmed by 10 bases and J by 15 bases, 15 bases remained unmatched. Germline CDR1 is LGHDT and CDR2 is YNNKEL (reference sequence). CDR3 bases: TGTGCCACCGACGCTGGGACTAGCGGGGTCGTGCGGTTCTTC. It is translated as CATDAGTSGVVRFF.

The rearrangement uses TRBV14 and TRBJ2-7; TRBD2 aligns across 9 bases. This CDR3 is built from 15 residues. V shed 1 base, J shed 1 base, and the junction held 2 bases outside the gene matches. CDR1 and CDR2 from the germline V gene are SGHDN and FVKESK. The CDR3 sequence: CASSQVAGGSYEQYF. CDR3 DNA: TGTGCCAGCAGCCAAGTGGCGGGGGGGTCCTACGAGCAGTACTTC.

This sequence joins TRBV6-5 and TRBJ2-3; possibly TRBD1 for D (6 bases). Trimming shortened V by 6 bases and J by 3 bases, and 13 bases separated the two germline ends. The CDR3 extends over 14 amino acids. Germline assignment: CDR1 MNHEY and CDR2 SVGAGI. CDR3 nucleotides: TGTGCCAGCAGCAAGGGGGAGATTACAGATACGCAGTATTTT. Translation: CASSKGEITDTQYF.

The V call is TRBV19, the J call TRBJ2-2, with D possibly TRBD1 on 6 matching bases. V was cut by 0 bases and J by 6 bases, with 14 bases left in between. Germline lookup yields CDR1 LNHDA and CDR2 SQIVND (reference sequence). CDR3 length equals 16 residues. CDR3 region: CASSIDPRPGAGELFF. CDR3 DNA sequence: TGTGCCAGTAGTATAGATCCCCGTCCAGGGGCCGGGGAGCTGTTTTTT. Using reference TRBV19 and TRBJ2-2 for the parts outside the CDR3, the full variable domain is DGGITQSPKYLFRKEGQNVTLSCEQNLNHDAMYWYRQDPGQGLRLIYYSQIVNDFQKGDIAEGYSVSREKKESFPLTVTSAQKNPTAFYLCASSIDPRPGAGELFFGEGSRLTVL.

The V and J genes are TRBV19 and TRBJ1-2; TRBD1 is a possible D gene (6 bases). From germline, CDR1 is LNHDA and CDR2 SQIVND (reference sequence). Deletions cut 7 bases from V and 6 bases from J, with 18 bases between. The CDR3 runs to 14 residues. CDR3 nucleotides: TGTGCCAGTACCAGGCGGCAGGGGCGTGATGGCTACACCTTC. This sequence encodes CASTRRQGRDGYTF.

The V and J genes are TRBV5-4 and TRBJ2-4; tentative D call: TRBD1 (6 bases). This CDR3 has 13 residues. V was cut by 5 bases and J by 7 bases, with 13 bases left in between. Germline-derived CDR1 and CDR2 are SGHNT and YYREEE (reference sequence). CDR3 in amino acids: CASRTGSGNIQYF. CDR3 bases: TGTGCCAGCAGAACAGGGAGTGGTAACATTCAGTACTTC.

The chain has TRBV15 and TRBJ1-1; 9 bases align to TRBD1. The CDR3 is made up of 12 amino acids. J was trimmed by 11 bases and V by 3 bases; bases with no gene match: 4. The germline CDR1 and CDR2 sequences are LNHNV and YYDKDF (reference sequence). The chain's CDR3 is CATSSPGQGAFF. The DNA of the CDR3 is TGTGCCACCAGCAGTCCGGGACAGGGTGCTTTCTTT. Looking up the rest from reference TRBV15 and TRBJ1-1 gives the full variable domain: DAMVIQNPRYQVTQFGKPVTLSCSQTLNHNVMYWYQQKSSQAPKLLFHYYDKDFNNEADTPDNFQSRRPNTSFCFLDIRSPGLGDTAMYLCATSSPGQGAFFGQGTRLTVV.

This sequence joins TRBV7-8 and TRBJ2-1, with 7 bases matching TRBD1. V was pared by 0 bases and J by 8 bases, with 10 bases of the junction left unmatched. This CDR3 is 16 amino acids long. Germline V lookup: CDR1 SGHVS, CDR2 FQNEAQ. The CDR3 reads CASSLAYDRAWDEQFF. The CDR3 DNA reads as TGTGCCAGCAGCTTAGCCTACGACAGGGCTTGGGATGAGCAGTTCTTC.

This clone has a single count. This chain connects TRBV3-1 (or the pseudogene TRBV3-2) to TRBJ1-2; D is perhaps TRBD1 (5 bases). Germline V gives CDR1 LGHDT, CDR2 YNNKEL (reference sequence). V was pared by 3 bases and J by 8 bases, with 13 bases between. CDR3 length equals 13 residues. The CDR3 sequence: CASSQEGVRGYTF. CDR3 sequence (DNA): TGTGCCAGCAGCCAGGAAGGGGTCCGGGGCTACACCTTC.

The chain couples TRBV5-1 to TRBJ1-1; 7 nucleotides agree with TRBD1. The junction had 8 bases not matched to a gene; V was cut back by 3 bases and J by 6 bases. Germline loops: CDR1 SGHRS, CDR2 YFSETQ. The CDR3 has 14 residues. CDR3 sequence reads: CASSSGQAKSEAFF. The CDR3 region has the DNA TGCGCCAGCAGCTCCGGACAGGCGAAATCTGAAGCTTTCTTT. The variable domain in full, with the rest retrieved from reference TRBV5-1 and TRBJ1-1, is KAGVTQTPRYLIKTRGQQVTLSCSPISGHRSVSWYQQTPGQGLQFLFEYFSETQRNKGNFPGRFSGRQFSNSRSEMNVSTLELGDSALYLCASSSGQAKSEAFFGQGTRLTVV.

This chain links TRBV28 with TRBJ2-5, with D uncertain. CDR3 length: 11 residues. Trimming took 6 bases from V and 5 from J, leaving 7 bases between them. The germline gives CDR1 MDHEN, CDR2 SYDVKM. In DNA form, the CDR3 reads TGTGCCAGCAGGCTCGAGGAGACCCAGTACTTC. This sequence encodes CASRLEETQYF.

The DNA for the CDR3 is TGCGCCAGCAGGCAGACAGCGAACACCGGGGAGCTGTTTTTT. Translation gives CASRQTANTGELFF. The J gene is TRBJ2-2, the V gene TRBV10-2, with TRBD1 as a possible D gene (5 bases). Germline V gene sequence: CDR1 WSHSY, CDR2 SAAADI. V was shortened by 6 bases and J by 0 bases, with 8 bases between the two germline ends. The CDR3 is 14 amino acids.